This paragraph covers one TCR beta chain sequence. Its antigen has not been determined. The record has no base qualities; no much larger clone is one base away. The cohort consisted of 650 to 700 healthy bone marrow donors. At the time of sampling, every cohort member was nominally healthy, though immune exposures that went unrecorded were likely present. The donor was CMV seropositive and was included in the group of 250 to 300 seropositive cohort members. A peripheral blood sample was collected from each donor, and TCR beta sequencing was performed on peripheral blood mononuclear cells. Genomic DNA was extracted from the blood cell samples with the Qiagen DNeasy Blood Extraction Kit. These data belong to a study of cytomegalovirus exposure and HLA in healthy donors (dated by TCRdb to about 2017). With regard to the full study: An earlier analysis of approximately 640 of the donors reported roughly 270 Gb of sequence data and roughly 110 million unique TCR beta sequences from 150 million to 200 million T cells. About 300 gigabases of sequencing data and around 88 million unique TCR sequences made up an early release that covered 500 to 650 HLA-typed donors. Among the roughly 390 genotyped donors, approximately 76% belonged to the genetic ancestry cluster associated with self-reported Caucasian donors. The study aimed to test whether cataloging public T cell receptors could reveal signatures of past pathogen exposure. The study used immunosequencing to profile the T cell repertoires of some 600 subjects and linked those repertoires to cytomegalovirus serostatus. In addition to the first cohort of 666 subjects, a separate validation cohort of approximately 120 different subjects was used. High-throughput TCR immunosequencing, statistical association of individual TCRs with disease status, and machine learning were combined to predict cytomegalovirus infection status. To study patterns of TCR occurrence, a later analysis re-analyzed previously published TCR beta repertoires from 666 donors and added high-resolution HLA genotyping. Rather than drawing on any new phenotypic data, the later analysis identified candidate immune exposures from TCR beta sequences and the way those sequences occurred across donors. An earlier analysis of some 500 of the donors applied high-throughput TCR beta sequencing to assess whether each TCR beta V gene segment acted as functional or pseudogenic. Alongside the repertoire data, information on donor age, sex, ethnicity and CMV serostatus was compiled. A later genetic analysis took genome-wide SNP genotypes for about three fifths of the roughly 670 donors and used that subset as a discovery cohort. All discovery cohort repertoires had been generated using a single sequencing platform. Class I and class II HLA loci were covered by the typing at four-digit resolution. The number of typed donors differed by locus: roughly 629-630 for A, B, C, DRB1 and DQB1; some 540 for DQA1; over 600 for DPA1; and 450 to 480 for DPB1. Four to six DR-DQ haplotypes were handled as single units for association and clustering, since linkage in the cohort was strong. Among 300 to 500 genotyped donors of the cohort, an average of about 220,000 unique TCR beta nucleotide sequences was sequenced per donor, of which about 19% were non-productive.

What the authors observed across the whole study: The sequencing pipeline was judged likely to have produced a cluster of highly shared sequence variants as a technical artifact. According to a later genetic analysis, donors in an Asian-associated ancestry cluster had fewer N-insertions in productive TCRs than the approximately 700-donor mean. Across donors, most TCR sequences were observed very rarely, whereas some public TCRs were present in many individuals. In vitro tests confirmed that three of the cytomegalovirus-associated TCR beta chains recognize cytomegalovirus antigens. A further reported finding was that TCR beta sequences accurately predicted the HLA-A and HLA-B alleles for most subjects in the first cohort. In a later analysis, HLA-associated TCR beta chains showed more clonal expansion and lower generation probabilities than non-associated chains that were equally common. In a later analysis, several top co-occurrence clusters were reported to appear linked to parvovirus B19, influenza, CMV and Epstein-Barr virus. Because the 87-base-pair reads could not distinguish some IMGT-functional V segments, including TRBV6-2 and TRBV6-3, those segments were excluded. This cohort had only TCR beta chains sequenced, and the lack of alpha or paired-chain data limited which features could be detected. Correlated functional status among segregating V segments might reflect linkage disequilibrium, but an unknown experimental factor could not be ruled out. According to the authors, the approach could potentially be generalized to other disease states and immunological phenotypes. The study listed 150 to 200 TCR beta chains as associated with cytomegalovirus. The classifier was reported to diagnose cytomegalovirus status with high specificity and sensitivity in both the original and validation cohorts. The presence/absence analyses assumed that sequencing depth was roughly uniform across donors, and that assumption may not be true. In an earlier analysis of over 550 of the donors, most TCR beta V segments were observed in productive rearrangements about 90% or about 30% of the time, broadly matching IMGT annotations. Because counts were too low, about 15 rarely observed V segments, including chromosome 9 orphons, were left out of the earlier analysis of about 500 of the donors. Immune exposure information for the cohort was limited to CMV serostatus. According to a later analysis, most CMV-associated TCR beta chains appeared to be HLA-restricted, and the HLA associations seemed to be driven largely by CMV exposure. A later genetic analysis associated a missense DCLRE1C variant with V-gene and J-gene trimming of TCR beta chains, and an independent cohort replicated the association. A later analysis found that TCR association rates varied across HLA loci, with DRB1 alleles showing the most associated TCRs and HLA-C alleles the fewest. When HLA alleles, especially DR and DQ, strongly co-occurred, TCR associations were difficult to assign to individual alleles. A later analysis associated 16,951 TCR beta sequences with specific HLA alleles at a false discovery rate of 0.05. Because some donors lacked HLA typing at each locus, the association tests relied only on the typed subset.

To prepare the library, the immunoSEQ multiplex PCR assay was applied. For the multiplex PCR, a mixture combining 60 forward primers for TCR Vbeta segments and 13 reverse primers for TCR Jbeta segments was used. The CDR3 region of rearranged TCR beta genes was amplified from genomic DNA by a multiplex PCR assay. The Illumina HiSeq System was used to sequence the amplified TCR beta libraries as 87-base-pair reads. Turning to the authors' computational methods: Across the roughly 670 repertoires, a later analysis counted roughly 77 million unique TCR beta chains, about 10 million of which were shared by at least two donors. To remove PCR and sequencing errors, raw reads were error-corrected and collapsed into unique sequences using a nearest-neighbor algorithm that merged closely related sequences. V, D and J gene segments were assigned by aligning CDR3 sequences to IMGT reference sequences. Each retained sequence needed at least a six-nucleotide match to both a V gene segment and a J gene segment. A rearrangement counted as productive if the CDR3 had no stop codons and remained in frame with V and J, and every other rearrangement counted as non-productive. CDR3 was defined according to IMGT convention as the region running from the second conserved V-encoded cysteine to the conserved J-encoded phenylalanine. The earlier analysis of 587 of the donors excluded any sequence lacking an unambiguous match to a single V gene segment. In an earlier analysis of almost 600 of the donors, a V segment was called functional when productive rearrangements were above 56.7%, and segregating when the standard deviation between donors exceeded 5%. To diagnose cytomegalovirus status from the catalog of TCR beta chain sequences, a statistical classification framework was built. V and J gene assignment, in a later analysis, came from comparing TCR nucleotide sequences with IMGT/GENE-DB human TR gene sequences. A later analysis assigned CDR3 sequences and most-parsimonious VDJ recombination scenarios with the TCRdist pipeline. In a later analysis, each TCR beta chain was defined by its CDR3 amino acid sequence together with its V-gene family, and reads lacking a unique V-gene family were excluded. To address suspected cross-contamination and a sequencing artifact, a later analysis removed some 620 highly shared, low-generation-probability nucleotide sequences. For each public chain, a later analysis derived a clonal expansion index from normalized ranks of inferred template counts within each repertoire. A later analysis computed generation probabilities with a VDJ recombination model fitted to out-of-frame rearrangements, and checked the results against IGoR. A later analysis scored TCR-TCR, TCR-HLA and TCR-CMV co-occurrence with hypergeometric tests, applying a repertoire-size bias correction to TCR pairs. False discovery rates were estimated in a later analysis by permuting HLA or CMV assignments 20 times. In a later analysis, co-occurring TCRs were grouped with DBSCAN, and TCRdist sequence similarity was added when clustering was performed within HLA-allele-positive subsets. Repertoires with fewer than 30,000 or more than 120,000 public chains, plus five repertoires with anomalous nucleotide sharing, were excluded from co-occurrence clustering. As stored in TCRdb, this immuneACCESS dataset retains in-frame rearrangements with V and J assigned. A fraction of the clones does not appear; measured against another copy, unresolved V genes explain less than half of the discrepancy, and the remainder lacks a known reason. The DNA gave D and trimming, while V, J and clone size come from that table. The sample table holds almost 90,000 clones, of which less than 85% were seen once. The ten biggest clones cover about 7% of the sample.

CDR1 SGHRS and CDR2 YFSETQ are derived from the germline V gene. Germline trimming amounts to 5 bases on V and 2 bases on J, with 2 as the count of junction bases outside the gene matches. The CDR3 runs 13 amino acids, cysteine and phenylalanine included. The sequence is cut down to CDR3 DNA, 39 bases in frame from base 1. The chain employs TRBV5-1 and TRBJ1-1, and 8 junctional nucleotides match TRBD1. The sequenced material came from PBMCs. The clonotype comes from a man aged 40-55 years in good health and CMV-seropositive. The sequence in DNA is TGCGCCAGCAGAGGGACAGGCAACACTGAAGCTTTCTTT. Translation gives CASRGTGNTEAFF.